This T cell receptor beta chain stems from a study of shared T cell receptors in the human thymus. Only in-frame clones appear in the TCRdb table, and some are missing; sequencing was by immunoSEQ multiplex PCR. The table records 650,000 to 950,000 clones, 70% to 90% of them present only once. CDR3 length: 16 residues. V shed 1 base, J shed 2 bases, and the junction held 4 bases outside the gene matches. Germline V gene data show CDR1 as SSHAT and CDR2 as FNYEAQ (reference sequence). The sample was also reused in another study, on human thymus T cells. That investigation notes: From resections taken during corrective heart surgery, the thymus tissue was obtained. Thymic and blood repertoires appeared to carry a bias in their V and J gene usage. Unrelated individuals reportedly shared highly overlapping thymic TCR repertoires.

The specimen sequenced was thymocytes. The rearrangement joins TRBV7-7 to TRBJ2-5, with 10 bases that match TRBD2. The TCR comes from a girl in the first two years of life with a congenital heart defect. CDR3 coding DNA: TGTGCCAGCAGCTTAGGGGCTAGCGGGGGACAAGAGACCCAGTACTTC. This sequence encodes CASSLGASGGQETQYF.